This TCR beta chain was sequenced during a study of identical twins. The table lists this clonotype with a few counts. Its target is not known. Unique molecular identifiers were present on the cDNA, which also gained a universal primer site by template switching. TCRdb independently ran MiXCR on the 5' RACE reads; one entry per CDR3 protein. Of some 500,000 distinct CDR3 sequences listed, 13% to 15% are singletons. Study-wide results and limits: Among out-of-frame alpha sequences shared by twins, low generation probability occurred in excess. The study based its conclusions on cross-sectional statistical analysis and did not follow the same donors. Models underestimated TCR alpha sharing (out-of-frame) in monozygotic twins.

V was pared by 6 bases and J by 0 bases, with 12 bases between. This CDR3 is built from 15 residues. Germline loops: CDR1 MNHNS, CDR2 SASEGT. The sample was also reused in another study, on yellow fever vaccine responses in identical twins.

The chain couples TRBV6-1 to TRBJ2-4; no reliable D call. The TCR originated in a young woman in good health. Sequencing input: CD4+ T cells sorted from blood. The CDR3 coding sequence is TGTGCCAGCAGAAAAGGTGATTTAGCCAAAAACATTCAGTACTTC. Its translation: CASRKGDLAKNIQYF.